Listed here are 6 T cell receptor beta chains from one sample, sequenced in a study of cytomegalovirus exposure and HLA in healthy donors. Primers: 60 Vbeta forward and 13 Jbeta reverse. The method was immunoSEQ multiplex PCR; TCRdb's version includes in-frame clones alone and lacks a portion of them. The data hold about 76,000 clones, with under 80% observed a single time. The specimen was PBMCs. The receptors originated from a man aged 55 to 69 in good health and CMV-seropositive.

V gene TRBV28 combines with J gene TRBJ1-6, with 7 bases identical to TRBD1. Trimming cost V 7 bases and J 10 bases; bases outside gene matches: 10. CDR1 is MDHEN and CDR2 is SYDVKM in the germline V gene. The length of the CDR3 is 14 residues. CDR3 loop: CASTGTAEWSPLHF. The CDR3 coding sequence is TGTGCCAGCACCGGGACAGCGGAGTGGTCACCCCTCCACTTT.

This clone was recorded a few times. The J gene is TRBJ1-2, the V gene TRBV5-4; possible D gene TRBD1, 5 bases. Germline CDR1 is SGHNT and CDR2 is YYREEE (reference sequence). V was pared by 4 bases and J by 6 bases, with 19 bases between. The CDR3 spans 15 residues. The CDR3 is CASSQATGMQDGYTF. Written as DNA, the CDR3 is TGTGCCAGCAGCCAAGCCACAGGAATGCAAGATGGCTACACCTTC.

The chain carries TRBV7-9 and TRBJ2-5, with D possibly being TRBD2 (6 bases). Trimming removed 5 bases from V and 3 bases from J, with 19 bases in between. The CDR3 has 16 amino acids. Germline V lookup: CDR1 SEHNR, CDR2 FQNEAQ (reference sequence). The CDR3, as DNA: TGTGCCAGCAGCACCTGGCCGGGGGTGAAAAAAGAGACCCAGTACTTC. Protein sequence: CASSTWPGVKKETQYF.

The chain couples TRBV5-1 to TRBJ1-1, with D maybe TRBD1 (5 bases). V shed 1 base and J shed 2 bases, with 6 bases lying between them. The CDR3 has 13 amino acids. CDR1 and CDR2 from the germline V gene are SGHRS and YFSETQ. The CDR3: CASSLRGNTEAFF. In nucleotides, the CDR3 is TGCGCCAGCAGCTTGAGGGGCAACACTGAAGCTTTCTTT. Full variable domain (outside the CDR3, taken from reference TRBV5-1 and TRBJ1-1): KAGVTQTPRYLIKTRGQQVTLSCSPISGHRSVSWYQQTPGQGLQFLFEYFSETQRNKGNFPGRFSGRQFSNSRSEMNVSTLELGDSALYLCASSLRGNTEAFFGQGTRLTVV.

The chain links TRBV20-1 to TRBJ2-7; D call uncertain. Trimming took off 6 bases at V and 3 bases at J, with 9 bases between the two ends. Germline CDR1 DFQATT, CDR2 SNEGSKA (reference sequence). This CDR3 has 11 residues. Here the CDR3 DNA reads TGCAGTGCCAGAATAGACTACGAGCAGTACTTC. Its translation: CSARIDYEQYF.

This clone was seen a single time. CDR3 nucleotides: TGTGCCAGCAGTTCCATAAGGACTAGGGGGTCCACAGATACGCAGTATTTT. Encoded protein: CASSSIRTRGSTDTQYF. The chain is built from TRBV28 and TRBJ2-3, with D perhaps matching TRBD2 (7 bases). Germline V gives CDR1 MDHEN, CDR2 SYDVKM. The V end lost 4 bases, the J end lost 2 bases, and 19 bases lay between the germline ends. The CDR3 is made up of 17 amino acids.